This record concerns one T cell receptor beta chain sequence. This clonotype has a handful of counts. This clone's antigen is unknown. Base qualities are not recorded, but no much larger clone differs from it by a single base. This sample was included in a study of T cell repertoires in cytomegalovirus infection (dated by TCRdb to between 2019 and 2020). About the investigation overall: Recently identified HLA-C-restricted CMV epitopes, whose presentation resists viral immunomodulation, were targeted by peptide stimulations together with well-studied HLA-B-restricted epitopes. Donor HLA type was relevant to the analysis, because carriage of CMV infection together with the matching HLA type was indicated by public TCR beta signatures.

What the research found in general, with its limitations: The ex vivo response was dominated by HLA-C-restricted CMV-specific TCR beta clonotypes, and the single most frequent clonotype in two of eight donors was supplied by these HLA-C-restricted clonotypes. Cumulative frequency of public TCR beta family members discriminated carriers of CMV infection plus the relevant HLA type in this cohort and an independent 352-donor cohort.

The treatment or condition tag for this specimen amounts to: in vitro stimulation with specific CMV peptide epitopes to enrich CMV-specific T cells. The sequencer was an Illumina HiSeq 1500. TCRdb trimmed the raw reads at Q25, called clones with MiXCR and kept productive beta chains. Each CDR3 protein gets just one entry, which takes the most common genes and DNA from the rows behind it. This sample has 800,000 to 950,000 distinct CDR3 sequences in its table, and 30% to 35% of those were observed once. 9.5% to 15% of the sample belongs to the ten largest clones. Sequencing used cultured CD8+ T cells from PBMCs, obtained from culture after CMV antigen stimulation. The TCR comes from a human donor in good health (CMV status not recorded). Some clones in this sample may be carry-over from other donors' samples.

The sequence in DNA is TGTGCCAGCAGCCGCCCGGGAGGGAGAGAAGAGACCCAGTACTTC. Translated, this is CASSRPGGREETQYF. The chain links TRBV27 with TRBJ2-5; 8 bases in the middle match TRBD2. The CDR3 starts with the cysteine, ends with the phenylalanine, and has 15 residues. The sequence is cut down to CDR3 DNA, 45 bases in frame from base 1. For CDR1 and CDR2, the germline V gene (reference sequence) lists MNHEY and SMNVEV. V trim: 6 bases; J trim: 3 bases; unmatched bases: 9.